This section outlines one TCR beta chain sequence together with its context. Its antigen is unknown. No base-level quality is on record; no much larger clone is a single base apart. At one collaborating source in Seattle, patients were enrolled during active infection and were followed longitudinally through the course of disease. The collaborating institutions used their own protocols to collect whole blood in K2EDTA tubes. For TCRbeta analysis, collaborator samples were shipped as frozen whole blood, as isolated PBMCs, or as DNA extracted from either sample type. These data come from a study of blood T cell repertoires in COVID-19 (dated by TCRdb to 2018 to 2021). Broadly, across the study: The collaborator samples originated in the United States, Italy and Spain and spanned the acute and convalescent phases of COVID-19. The prospective study material was composed of cDNA or gDNA derived from T cells, B-cell-depleted T cells, or PBMCs. Deeply sampled blood TCRbeta repertoires from subjects exposed to, actively infected with, or recovered from COVID-19 were included in the dataset. A freely available public database, intended as a resource for researchers studying the immune response to SARS-CoV-2, is where the repertoires were released. The samples were drawn from two sources: the first 160 participants of the ongoing ImmuneRACE study, and fewer than 1,500 subjects contributed by 6 global collaborators. A de-identified subject ID, COVID-19 status, age in years and sex were almost always included in the sample metadata. Where HLA class I and class II types were available, the types were taken from metadata supplied by the sample provider, not from assay-based typing. The research as a whole found: Clinical and demographic metadata were provided uncurated, with the amount varying by source and participant.

V has 4 bases trimmed and J has 8 bases trimmed; junction bases matching no gene number 11. From the cysteine up to the phenylalanine, the CDR3 has a length of 15 residues. Only the CDR3 part of the read is kept: 45 bases, read in frame from the first base. CDR1 and CDR2 are drawn from the germline V gene: KGHDR, SFDVKD. TCRbeta CDR3 regions were amplified from genomic DNA using the immunoSEQ Assay, a bias-controlled multiplex PCR. The authors' analysis ran thus. The number of nucleated cells in each sample was estimated from the amplification of reference gene primers within the assay. Sequence reads were collapsed and filtered to measure the absolute abundance of every unique TCRbeta CDR3 rearrangement. For each sample, productive Simpson clonality was calculated as the square root of Simpson's diversity index over productive rearrangements. Entries here come from immuneACCESS through TCRdb and include only in-frame sequences with V and J called. Some clones fail to appear in such tables; in the studies checked, an unresolved V gene covers under half of the shortfall, and the cause of the remainder is unknown. V, J and clone size are those of that table, while D and trimming were read from the DNA. The sample contains approximately 250,000 clones, around 86% of them found a single time. About 5.4% of the sample lies in the top ten.

The sequencing input was peripheral blood. This receptor was taken from a woman of 80 years or more with COVID-19, enrolled during active disease. Rearrangement joined TRBV24-1 to TRBJ1-2, with 8 middle bases fitting TRBD1. The DNA sequence is as follows: TGTGCCACCAGTGACGCGACCGGGACAGGTAACGGCTACACCTTC. It is translated as CATSDATGTGNGYTF.